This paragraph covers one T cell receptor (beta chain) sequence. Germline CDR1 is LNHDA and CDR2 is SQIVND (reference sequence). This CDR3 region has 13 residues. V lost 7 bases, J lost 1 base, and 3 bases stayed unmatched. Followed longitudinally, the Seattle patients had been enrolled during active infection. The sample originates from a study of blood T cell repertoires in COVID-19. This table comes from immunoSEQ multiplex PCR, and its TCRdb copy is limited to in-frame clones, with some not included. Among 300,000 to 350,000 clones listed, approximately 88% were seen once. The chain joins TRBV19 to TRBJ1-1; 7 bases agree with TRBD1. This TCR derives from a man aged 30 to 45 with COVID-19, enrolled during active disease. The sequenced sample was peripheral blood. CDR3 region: CASNDRANTEAFF. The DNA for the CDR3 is TGTGCCAGTAACGACAGGGCGAACACTGAAGCTTTCTTT.